These T cell receptor beta chains were read from a single sample in a study of cytotoxic CD8 clonotypes in ibrutinib-treated CLL. TCRdb's copy holds only in-frame clones and misses some; the assay was immunoSEQ multiplex PCR. The sample has over 150,000 clones, about two thirds seen once. Sequencing was performed on PBMCs, taken after 24 months of ibrutinib treatment. The source is a human donor with chronic lymphocytic leukemia. The conserved cysteine and the conserved F or W are not part of the CDR3 here. Fields, in order: V gene, J gene, CDR3 protein.

V: TRBV7-3; J: TRBJ2-5; CDR3: ASSQGLAKTQY
V: TRBV7-2; J: TRBJ2-7; CDR3: ASIPFSGGTYEQY
V: TRBV19; J: TRBJ1-1; CDR3: ASSRRTGGGSEDTEAF
V: TRBV28; J: TRBJ1-2; CDR3: ASSPARWLLYGYT
V: TRBV28; J: TRBJ2-7; CDR3: ASSFPGRGKEQY
V: TRBV28; J: TRBJ2-3; CDR3: ASTPTPGTASDTQY
V: TRBV6-7; J: TRBJ1-2; CDR3: ASRTRTVHRGYT
V: TRBV6-6; J: TRBJ2-1; CDR3: ASSTRSGSYNEQF
V: TRBV29-1; J: TRBJ2-1; CDR3: SVPTTPGTYNEQF
V: TRBV29-1; J: TRBJ2-3; CDR3: SGNLRQGRVTDTQY
V: TRBV5-4; J: TRBJ1-2; CDR3: ASSLEQNHYGYT
V: TRBV10-3; J: TRBJ2-3; CDR3: AIGTSGRDTQY
V: TRBV29-1; J: TRBJ2-5; CDR3: SVERPPGQVWETQY
V: TRBV9; J: TRBJ2-1; CDR3: ASSVGLGISSYNEQF
V: TRBV18; J: TRBJ2-5; CDR3: ASSPQGIMETQY
V: TRBV19; J: TRBJ2-7; CDR3: ASSISSGVPYEQY
V: TRBV6-1; J: TRBJ2-7; CDR3: ASSVYSYEQY
V: TRBV5-1; J: TRBJ1-1; CDR3: ASSSGPHLGDTEAF
V: TRBV5-4; J: TRBJ2-1; CDR3: ASSLGLAGGKNEQF
V: TRBV29-1; J: TRBJ1-1; CDR3: SVEGGTRNTEAF
V: TRBV7-3; J: TRBJ2-7; CDR3: ASSLTGGTGTYEQY
V: TRBV4-2; J: TRBJ2-5; CDR3: ASSHDREGETQY
V: TRBV9; J: TRBJ2-3; CDR3: ASSVGLSTDTQY
V: TRBV5-5; J: TRBJ2-7; CDR3: ASSLAVSGVSEQY
V: TRBV4-2; J: TRBJ2-7; CDR3: ASSQAIPGLLGYEQY
V: TRBV5-4; J: TRBJ1-2; CDR3: ASSYGIDNGYT
V: TRBV30; J: TRBJ1-1; CDR3: AWSVSPTEAF
V: TRBV19; J: TRBJ1-4; CDR3: ASSIVGEPEKLF
V: TRBV6-1; J: TRBJ2-3; CDR3: ASLEGRSTDTQY
V: TRBV6-4; J: TRBJ2-1; CDR3: ASSDSKGVGVPYNEQF
V: TRBV19; J: TRBJ1-2; CDR3: ASSIDWDDYGYT
V: TRBV14; J: TRBJ1-2; CDR3: ASSRSRPGYGYT
V: TRBV4-3; J: TRBJ2-2; CDR3: ASSSQVRYTGELF
V: TRBV29-1; J: TRBJ1-1; CDR3: SVEGQGKAF
V: TRBV18; J: TRBJ2-3; CDR3: ASSPGDTQY
V: TRBV19; J: TRBJ2-5; CDR3: ASSGQSVETQY
V: TRBV4-1; J: TRBJ1-1; CDR3: ASSQVSRQQNTEAF
V: TRBV9; J: TRBJ1-4; CDR3: ASSVSNLNEKLF
V: TRBV18; J: TRBJ2-2; CDR3: ASSPGREGATGELF
V: TRBV11-1; J: TRBJ2-7; CDR3: ASQQGTYEQY
V: TRBV9; J: TRBJ1-4; CDR3: ASSAQGALTNEKLF
V: TRBV19; J: TRBJ2-3; CDR3: ASSILRRTDTQY
V: TRBV4-2; J: TRBJ2-7; CDR3: ASSQDFGSADLDEQY
V: TRBV4-1; J: TRBJ2-7; CDR3: ASSQVYIRQDSYEQY
V: TRBV29-1; J: TRBJ2-5; CDR3: SVNGLAGEVWETQY
V: TRBV4-3; J: TRBJ2-1; CDR3: ASSQDWVAGGRYEQF
V: TRBV27; J: TRBJ2-1; CDR3: ASSLGLGNEQF
V: TRBV5-5; J: TRBJ2-1; CDR3: ASSLTTSGDNEQF
V: TRBV11-3; J: TRBJ1-2; CDR3: ASWAGYT
V: TRBV7-2; J: TRBJ2-1; CDR3: ASSLVSGRTTYNEQF
V: TRBV28; J: TRBJ2-7; CDR3: ASGPGDRGGYYEQY
V: TRBV4-2; J: TRBJ1-2; CDR3: ASSQDDREFYGYT
V: TRBV7-8; J: TRBJ1-5; CDR3: ASSLGVEYSNQPQH
V: TRBV25-1; J: TRBJ2-1; CDR3: ASSVFGFSSYNEQF
V: TRBV10-3; J: TRBJ1-2; CDR3: AISARGSGYGYT
V: TRBV6-4; J: TRBJ1-2; CDR3: ASSEAGNYGYT
V: TRBV11-2; J: TRBJ2-7; CDR3: ASSSTDRYEQY
V: TRBV28; J: TRBJ1-5; CDR3: ASNFPGQASNQPQH
V: TRBV7-2; J: TRBJ2-4; CDR3: ASRPTSGVQY